The entry that follows covers one T cell receptor (beta chain) sequence. The sample is drawn from a study of blood T cell repertoires in COVID-19. Background on the study: Material from acute and convalescent COVID-19 was sourced from the United States, Italy and Spain. In each case, the material was cDNA or gDNA derived from T cells, B-cell-depleted T cells, or PBMCs.

Germline values: CDR1 SGHTA, CDR2 FQGNSA. Trimming removed 2 bases at V and 6 bases at J, with 8 bases between. The CDR3 extends over 13 amino acids. Per the original methods: Reference gene primer amplification yielded estimated nucleated cell counts. Repertoires were generated with immunoSEQ multiplex PCR, while TCRdb's copy carries only in-frame clones and drops some. V and J calls and clone size are given by that table; D and trimming were obtained from the DNA. The sample has 200,000 to 300,000 clones; about 80% are singletons. The source material was PBMCs or T cells enriched from blood (not recorded which). The chain joins TRBV7-2 to TRBJ1-5; D gene ambiguous. The clonotype originates from a woman aged 40 to 55 who had been exposed to COVID-19. The CDR3 DNA follows: TGTGCCAGCAGCTTAAAAGACTTTCAGCCCCAGCATTTT. This codes for CASSLKDFQPQHF.